The 8 T cell receptor beta chains presented below share a single source sample, sequenced in a study of T cell responses to AZD1222 COVID-19 vaccine. Libraries were prepared by immunoSEQ multiplex PCR; TCRdb keeps only in-frame clonotypes and omits some of them. The table has about 160,000 clones, about 92% seen once. The sequencing used peripheral blood, collected on day 0 of MenACWY control vaccination. The receptors shown here come from an adult in good health.

This clone was counted between two and nine times. The V gene is TRBV6-6, the J gene TRBJ1-2; TRBD1 matches at 7 bases. Unmatched junction bases numbered 10, after V lost 6 bases and J lost 3 bases. Germline loops: CDR1 MNHNY, CDR2 SVGAGI (reference sequence). CDR3 length equals 15 residues. In nucleotides, the CDR3 is TGTGCCAGCAGCTATTCGGGGCAGGGGGACTATGGCTACACCTTC. Protein: CASSYSGQGDYGYTF.

In DNA form, the CDR3 reads TGTGCCAGCAGTTACTCGACCCCTCGCTCTGGAAACACCATATATTTT. Its protein product is CASSYSTPRSGNTIYF. This chain uses TRBV6-5 with TRBJ1-3; no clear D. This CDR3 has 16 amino acids. CDR1 is MNHEY and CDR2 is SVGAGI in the germline V gene. V lost 0 bases and J 0 bases, leaving 9 bases between the germline ends.

V gene TRBV11-1 combines with J gene TRBJ2-5; the D is unclear. This CDR3 region has 13 residues. The germline V gene has CDR1 SGHAT and CDR2 FQDESV (reference sequence). Trimming removed 1 base at V and 4 bases at J, with 7 bases between. CDR3 nucleotide sequence: TGTGCCAGCAGCTTAGGCCTCCCAGAGACCCAGTACTTC. Protein: CASSLGLPETQYF.

The CDR3 spells CASSRAPGNNEKLFF. The DNA for the CDR3 is TGCGCCAGCAGCCGAGCGCCCGGAAATAATGAAAAACTGTTTTTT. The chain is built from TRBV5-1 and TRBJ1-4; D uncertain. CDR1 is SGHRS and CDR2 is YFSETQ in the germline V gene. The CDR3 runs to 15 residues. The ends were cut back, 4 bases at V and 4 bases at J, with 14 bases in the middle.

The chain uses TRBV25-1 and TRBJ2-7; TRBD1 aligns across 9 bases. Germline-derived CDR1 and CDR2 are MGHDK and SYGVNS. The CDR3 spans 15 residues. The junction had 5 bases not matched to a gene; V was cut back by 1 base and J by 4 bases. CDR3 sequence (DNA): TGTGCCAGCAGTGAATTTACCGGGACAGGGTACGAGCAGTACTTC. This codes for CASSEFTGTGYEQYF.

The chain joins TRBV21-1 to TRBJ2-1. TRBV21-1 is a documented pseudogene. This CDR3 is built from 13 residues. The DNA for the CDR3 is TGTGCCAGGTTTTCCGCCGGGCCAGGTGAGCAGTTCTTC. This encodes CARFSAGPGEQFF.

The rearrangement uses TRBV3-1 (or the pseudogene TRBV3-2) and TRBJ1-6; D possibly corresponds to TRBD1 (5 bases). The CDR3 sequence is 15 residues long. CDR1 is LGHDT and CDR2 is YNNKEL in the germline V gene (reference sequence). V was shortened by 1 base and J by 13 bases, with 17 bases between the two germline ends. The CDR3 sequence is CASSQVRDAGIPLHF. The CDR3 DNA sequence: TGTGCCAGCAGCCAAGTCCGGGACGCGGGCATTCCCCTCCACTTT.

This sequence joins TRBV29-1 and TRBJ1-1; a possible D gene is TRBD1 (5 bases). This CDR3 region has 14 residues. V was clipped by 5 bases and J by 5 bases, with 18 bases between them. Germline CDR1 SQVTM, CDR2 ANQGSEA. CDR3 DNA sequence: TGCAGCGTTCACCCCCATGCAGGGAGGACTGAAGCTTTCTTT. It yields the protein CSVHPHAGRTEAFF.